The 20 T cell receptor beta chains presented below share a single source sample, sequenced in a study of blood T cell repertoires in COVID-19. The assay was immunoSEQ multiplex PCR, and TCRdb's table has in-frame clones only and misses some. The table lists around 72,000 clones, around 88% of them singletons, with 6% to 7% in the top ten. The sample consisted of peripheral blood. Every receptor here comes from a woman aged 70-85 years with acute or convalescent COVID-19.

This chain uses TRBV18 with TRBJ2-3; the match to TRBD2 covers 8 bases. The CDR3 length is 16 residues. Germline V CDR1 and CDR2: KGHSH, LQKENI. V was pared by 2 bases and J by 2 bases, with 6 bases of the junction left unmatched. The CDR3 loop reads CASSPGSGGATDTQYF. CDR3 DNA sequence: TGTGCCAGCTCACCAGGGTCCGGGGGGGCCACAGATACGCAGTATTTT.

The chain carries TRBV19 and TRBJ1-5; TRBD1 matches at 8 bases. Germline lookup yields CDR1 LNHDA and CDR2 SQIVND (reference sequence). The V and J ends lost 5 bases and 7 bases, in that order; junction bases with no gene match: 4. This CDR3 region has 13 residues. The CDR3 loop reads CASSDRGRQPQHF. The DNA for the CDR3 is TGTGCCAGTAGTGACAGGGGAAGGCAGCCCCAGCATTTT.

The chain has TRBV6-5 and TRBJ1-5; D may be TRBD1 (5 bases). Germline values: CDR1 MNHEY, CDR2 SVGAGI. This CDR3 has 15 residues. The V gene lost 6 bases and the J gene lost 0 bases, with 12 bases spanning the gap. CDR3 DNA sequence: TGTGCCAGCAGACGGACACCTTATAGCAATCAGCCCCAGCATTTT. This translates into CASRRTPYSNQPQHF.

The rearrangement links TRBV12-3 or TRBV12-4 to TRBJ2-1, with D maybe TRBD1 (5 bases). The V gene lost 6 bases and the J gene lost 5 bases, with 11 bases spanning the gap. The CDR3 sequence is 13 residues long. CDR3 sequence: CASSPRQNNEQFF. CDR3 DNA sequence: TGTGCCAGCAGCCCGAGACAGAACAATGAGCAGTTCTTC.

The chain has TRBV5-1 and TRBJ2-3, with D unresolved. With 6 bases removed from V and 0 bases from J, the gap between germline ends came to 11 bases. CDR1 is SGHRS, CDR2 YFSETQ, per germline. This CDR3 region has 14 residues. In nucleotides, the CDR3 is TGCGCCAGCACCTACCCCTGGAGCACAGATACGCAGTATTTT. This codes for CASTYPWSTDTQYF.

The chain joins TRBV18 to TRBJ1-2; D is perhaps TRBD1 (6 bases). V was shortened by 6 bases and J by 5 bases, with 16 bases between the two germline ends. The CDR3 contains 14 residues. Germline CDR1 reads KGHSH; CDR2 reads LQKENI. The CDR3 spells CASSTLGAQYGYTF. The DNA for the CDR3 is TGTGCCAGCTCCACGCTGGGGGCGCAATATGGCTACACCTTC. Together with reference TRBV18 and TRBJ1-2, the CDR3 gives the full variable domain: NAGVMQNPRHLVRRRGQEARLRCSPMKGHSHVYWYRQLPEEGLKFMVYLQKENIIDESGMPKERFSAEFPKEGPSILRIQQVVRGDSAAYFCASSTLGAQYGYTFGSGTRLTVV.

The chain couples TRBV6-2 or TRBV6-3 to TRBJ1-2; D might be TRBD1 (6 bases). This CDR3 spans 13 amino acids. Trimming left V 2 bases short and J 6 bases short, with 10 bases between. Germline CDR1 reads MNHEY; CDR2 reads SVGEGT. The CDR3 nucleotides are TGTGCCAGCAGTTACCAGGGGCGGGATGGCTACACCTTC. Residues: CASSYQGRDGYTF.

The V call is TRBV5-6, the J call TRBJ1-4; 9 bases are shared with TRBD1. Germline-derived CDR1 and CDR2 are SGHDT and YYEEEE. The CDR3 length is 14 residues. With V trimmed by 4 bases and J by 5 bases, 3 bases remained unmatched. The CDR3 bases are TGTGCCAGCAGCCCACAGGGGGCGAATGAAAAACTGTTTTTT. This codes for CASSPQGANEKLFF.

V is TRBV29-1 and J is TRBJ1-1; 11 bases map to TRBD1. V shed 5 bases, J shed 3 bases, and the junction held 8 bases outside the gene matches. In germline, CDR1 is SQVTM, CDR2 ANQGSEA. The CDR3 spans 15 residues. The CDR3 region has the DNA TGCAGCGTTCTCGGACAGGGGGCGGTGTACACTGAAGCTTTCTTT. This sequence encodes CSVLGQGAVYTEAFF.

The chain has TRBV6-2 or TRBV6-3 and TRBJ2-3; 12 bases are a match to TRBD2. After removal of 0 bases from V and 0 bases from J, the junction contained 7 bases not matched to a gene. This CDR3 comprises 19 residues. Germline lookup yields CDR1 MNHEY and CDR2 SVGEGT. The CDR3 loop is CASSYSPRTSGMSTDTQYF. The CDR3 DNA follows: TGTGCCAGCAGTTACTCGCCCCGGACTAGCGGGATGAGCACAGATACGCAGTATTTT.

The V and J genes are TRBV5-1 and TRBJ2-1; 9 nucleotides align to TRBD2. CDR3 size: 15 residues. Looked up from germline, CDR1 is SGHRS and CDR2 is YFSETQ. J was trimmed by 8 bases and V by 5 bases; bases with no gene match: 11. CDR3 in DNA: TGCGCCAGCAGAATGAGCGGGGGGTCCAACGATGAGCAGTTCTTC. It is translated as CASRMSGGSNDEQFF. Variable domain in full (rest from reference TRBV5-1 and TRBJ2-1): KAGVTQTPRYLIKTRGQQVTLSCSPISGHRSVSWYQQTPGQGLQFLFEYFSETQRNKGNFPGRFSGRQFSNSRSEMNVSTLELGDSALYLCASRMSGGSNDEQFFGPGTRLTVL.

This rearrangement joins TRBV3-1 (or the pseudogene TRBV3-2) to TRBJ1-2; 7 bases are shared with TRBD1. Germline CDR1 reads LGHDT; CDR2 reads YNNKEL (reference sequence). The V and J ends lost 0 bases and 2 bases, in that order; junction bases with no gene match: 3. The CDR3 has 15 residues. The CDR3 DNA follows: TGTGCCAGCAGCCAAGATATGGGACAGAACTATGGCTACACCTTC. This codes for CASSQDMGQNYGYTF.

The rearrangement joins TRBV7-8 to TRBJ1-1, with D perhaps TRBD1 (5 bases). From germline, CDR1 is SGHVS and CDR2 FQNEAQ. This CDR3 region has 13 residues. V was trimmed by 2 bases and J by 4 bases, leaving 8 bases between them. As DNA, the CDR3 is TGTGCCAGCAGCTTACGGGGGGGCACTGAAGCTTTCTTT. It encodes CASSLRGGTEAFF.

The CDR3 spells CAWSPGYEQYF. For the CDR3, the DNA is TGTGCCTGGAGTCCCGGCTACGAGCAGTACTTC. This rearrangement joins TRBV30 to TRBJ2-7; D gene uncertain. V lost 2 bases, J lost 3 bases, and 5 bases lay in between. The CDR3 covers 11 residues. Germline lookup yields CDR1 GTSNPN and CDR2 SVGIG (reference sequence).

The chain is built from TRBV3-1 (or the pseudogene TRBV3-2) and TRBJ2-7, with 8 positions matching TRBD2. CDR3 length: 15 residues. Trimming removed 1 base from V and 6 bases from J; junction bases left unmatched: 8. CDR1 and CDR2 from the germline V gene are LGHDT and YNNKEL (reference sequence). The CDR3, as DNA: TGTGCCAGCAGCCAAGCGGGAGGGCCTGGTGGCGAGCAGTACTTC. It specifies CASSQAGGPGGEQYF.

The chain couples TRBV11-2 to TRBJ1-4, with D perhaps TRBD1 (6 bases). Per germline, CDR1 SGHAT and CDR2 FQNNGV. This CDR3 has 16 residues. Trimming removed 3 bases at V and 0 bases at J, with 11 bases between. CDR3 in amino acids: CASSFPTGPTNEKLFF. The CDR3 DNA sequence: TGTGCCAGCAGCTTTCCGACAGGACCAACTAATGAAAAACTGTTTTTT. Based on the CDR3 plus reference TRBV11-2 and TRBJ1-4, the full variable domain is EAGVAQSPRYKIIEKRQSVAFWCNPISGHATLYWYQQILGQGPKLLIQFQNNGVVDDSQLPKDRFSAERLKGVDSTLKIQPAKLEDSAVYLCASSFPTGPTNEKLFFGSGTQLSVL.

The table lists this clone with a count of one. The V gene is TRBV5-1, the J gene TRBJ2-2; 9 bases fit TRBD1. V lost 4 bases, J lost 3 bases, and 4 bases stayed unmatched. This CDR3 comprises 15 residues. Per germline, CDR1 SGHRS and CDR2 YFSETQ. Here the CDR3 DNA reads TGCGCCAGCAGCCGGGGACAGGGCGACACCGGGGAGCTGTTTTTT. The encoded protein is CASSRGQGDTGELFF. Full variable domain (rest looked up from reference TRBV5-1 and TRBJ2-2): KAGVTQTPRYLIKTRGQQVTLSCSPISGHRSVSWYQQTPGQGLQFLFEYFSETQRNKGNFPGRFSGRQFSNSRSEMNVSTLELGDSALYLCASSRGQGDTGELFFGEGSRLTVL.

The rearrangement uses TRBV27 and TRBJ2-7, with a possible D match to TRBD2 (5 bases). The germline CDR1 and CDR2 sequences are MNHEY and SMNVEV (reference sequence). The CDR3 totals 12 residues. V was trimmed by 5 bases and J by 2 bases, leaving 7 bases between them. Here the CDR3 DNA reads TGTGCCAGCAGTCCCGGGGCCTACGAGCAGTACTTC. Its protein is CASSPGAYEQYF.

This clone is a singleton in its sample. This rearrangement joins TRBV7-9 to TRBJ2-2; TRBD2 matches at 8 bases. J was trimmed by 3 bases and V by 6 bases; bases with no gene match: 3. The germline gives CDR1 SEHNR, CDR2 FQNEAQ (reference sequence). The CDR3 runs to 14 residues. CDR3: CASRAGAYTGELFF. DNA of the CDR3: TGTGCCAGCAGAGCGGGAGCGTACACCGGGGAGCTGTTTTTT.

V usage is TRBV19 and J usage is TRBJ1-5; D is possibly TRBD1 (5 bases). V was cut by 1 base and J by 6 bases, with 16 bases left in between. The CDR3 loop spans 16 amino acids. Looked up from germline, CDR1 is LNHDA and CDR2 is SQIVND (reference sequence). The CDR3 protein is CASSIAWRQGGQPQHF. The CDR3 bases are TGTGCCAGTAGTATAGCATGGCGGCAGGGCGGTCAGCCCCAGCATTTT.